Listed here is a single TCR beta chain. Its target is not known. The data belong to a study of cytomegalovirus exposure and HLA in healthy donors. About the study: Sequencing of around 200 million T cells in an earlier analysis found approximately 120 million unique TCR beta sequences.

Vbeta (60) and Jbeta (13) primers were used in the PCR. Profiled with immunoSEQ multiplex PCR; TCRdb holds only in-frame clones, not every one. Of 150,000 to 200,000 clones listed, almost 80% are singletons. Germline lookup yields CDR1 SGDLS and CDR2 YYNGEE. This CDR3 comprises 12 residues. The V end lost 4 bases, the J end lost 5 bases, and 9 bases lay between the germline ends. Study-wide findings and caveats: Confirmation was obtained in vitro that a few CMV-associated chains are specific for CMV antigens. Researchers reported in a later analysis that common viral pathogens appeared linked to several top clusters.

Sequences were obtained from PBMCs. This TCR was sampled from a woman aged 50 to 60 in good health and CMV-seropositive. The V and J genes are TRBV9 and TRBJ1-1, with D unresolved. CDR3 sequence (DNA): TGTGCCAGCAGCCCTCAACGGACTGAAGCTTTCTTT. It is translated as CASSPQRTEAFF.